This TCR beta chain came from a study of sequential checkpoint blockade in melanoma. V was pared by 3 bases and J by 0 bases, with 6 bases between. CDR3 size: 13 residues. The germline V gene encodes CDR1 LNHDA and CDR2 SQIVND (reference sequence). Assay used: immunoSEQ multiplex PCR; TCRdb lists only in-frame clones, some missing. In the table there are under 20,000 clones, nearly 80% of which are singletons. Treatment denoted: randomized to nivolumab then ipilimumab (arm A) or the reverse (arm B). DNA-damaging chemotherapy had not been given to any patient beforehand. Live CD3+CD8+ CD19− CD56− cells were sorted from PBMCs.

Sequences were derived from CD8+ T cells sorted from blood (inferred from file names), sampled from a patient given nivolumab and ipilimumab in sequence. This clonotype was obtained from a human donor with melanoma. The chain links TRBV19 to TRBJ2-7; possibly TRBD2 for D (5 bases). CDR3 amino acids: CASSMEVSYEQYF. The CDR3 bases are TGTGCCAGTAGTATGGAGGTCTCCTACGAGCAGTACTTC.